This T cell receptor (beta chain) was obtained from a study of molecular identifiers for immune sequencing clone quantification. In the study overall: Naive CD8 RNA (roughly 20,000 or 100,000 cells) was divided into five aliquots, with four sequenced.

TCRdb processed the PCR reads anew with MiXCR; each CDR3 protein has one entry. The profile shows 300,000 to 400,000 distinct CDR3 sequences, over 20% of them singletons. Germline trimming cut 0 bases from V and 4 bases from J; bases unmatched to any gene: 2. Germline CDR1 and CDR2: MDHEN and SYDVKM. The CDR3 covers 14 residues. Naive CD8 library inputs spanned about 17,000 to 1,000,000 sorted cells and 10%, 30% or 50% RNA. Specimen: naive CD8+ T cells from blood, with Jurkat cell RNA spiked in. Regarding subset: FACS-sorted CD8+CD4-CCR7+CD45RA+ naive T cells. The chain links TRBV28 to TRBJ1-2, with 7 bases that match TRBD1. This clonotype originated in a human donor in good health. Some libraries in this study had Jurkat cell RNA spiked in. CDR3 nucleotides: TGTGCCAGCAGTTTATGGGGACAGCGCTATGGCTACACCTTC. Encoded protein: CASSLWGQRYGYTF.